A selection of T cell receptor beta chains follows, all from one sample in a study of T cell responses to AZD1222 COVID-19 vaccine. TCRdb's copy holds only in-frame clones and misses some; the assay was immunoSEQ multiplex PCR. The table lists 150,000 or so clones, 94% of them singletons. The input for sequencing was peripheral blood, taken 28 days after the second AZD1222 dose. All receptors derive from an adult who received the AZD1222 COVID-19 vaccine. Each CDR3 is given with its conserved first and last residue. A D gene is named only where the DNA matches it firmly. Only some rows state a clone size, as once, few, many or a class for expanded clones.

>TRBV9|13|NA|TRBJ2-1|TRBD1
TGTGCCAGCAGCTTCCGGGACAGGGGTCAGCAGTTCTTC
CASSFRDRGQQFF
>TRBV6-5|13|NA|TRBJ1-6|NA
TGTGCCAGCAGCAGGGGCAGGAATTCACCCCTCCACTTT
CASSRGRNSPLHF
>TRBV28|15|NA|TRBJ1-2|NA
TGTGCCAGCAGCCGGTGGGACGGGGGTAACTATGGCTACACCTTC
CASSRWDGGNYGYTF
>TRBV6-5|16|NA|TRBJ1-6|NA
TGTGCCAGCAGTTACGATAGTCTCAGATTCCGTTCACCCCTCCACTTT
CASSYDSLRFRSPLHF
>TRBV28|17|once|TRBJ2-6|NA
TGTGCCAGCACCTCGAGGGGGGGGGCCTCTGGGGCCAACGTCCTGACTTTC
CASTSRGGASGANVLTF
>TRBV19|15|NA|TRBJ2-1|NA
TGTGCCAGTAGTGCCCAAGTTGGGTCTAACAATGAGCAGTTCTTC
CASSAQVGSNNEQFF
>TRBV4-2|15|NA|TRBJ1-4|TRBD1
TGTGCCAGCAGCCAAAAGACAGGGGTGGTTGAAAAACTGTTTTTT
CASSQKTGVVEKLFF
>TRBV7-8|16|NA|TRBJ2-7|TRBD2
TGTGCCAGCAGCCCGAGCCTTACTAGCGGGAGCTACGAGCAGTACTTC
CASSPSLTSGSYEQYF
>TRBV28|14|NA|TRBJ1-1|NA
TGTGCCAGCAGTGGACAGCCATCGAACACTGAAGCTTTCTTT
CASSGQPSNTEAFF
>TRBV9|14|NA|TRBJ1-5|TRBD1
TGTGCCAGCAGCATGGGACAGGGAAGTCAGCCCCAGCATTTT
CASSMGQGSQPQHF
>TRBV5-4|16|NA|TRBJ2-1|TRBD2
TGTGCCAGCAGTCCGTGGGTATCTAGCGGGAAAAATGAGCAGTTCTTC
CASSPWVSSGKNEQFF
>TRBV27|15|NA|TRBJ2-1|TRBD2
TGTGCCAGCAGTTTTAGCGGGAGGGCCTACAATGAGCAGTTCTTC
CASSFSGRAYNEQFF
>TRBV5-1|16|NA|TRBJ2-7|NA
TGCGCCAGCAGCTTGGCCATCTCTGCAGGGACCCACGAGCAGTACTTC
CASSLAISAGTHEQYF
>TRBV7-8|13|NA|TRBJ2-1|TRBD2
TGTGCCAGCAGCCCGGGACTAGCGGGAGGGAAGTTCTTC
CASSPGLAGGKFF
>TRBV3-1/TRBV3-2|19|NA|TRBJ2-3|TRBD2
TGTGCCAGCAGCTCCCGTAGGGGGTCTAGCGGGGGGGGCACAGATACGCAGTATTTT
CASSSRRGSSGGGTDTQYF
>TRBV5-1|12|NA|TRBJ2-7|NA
TGCGCCAGCAGCTCCCAGGGCCACGAGCAGTACTTC
CASSSQGHEQYF